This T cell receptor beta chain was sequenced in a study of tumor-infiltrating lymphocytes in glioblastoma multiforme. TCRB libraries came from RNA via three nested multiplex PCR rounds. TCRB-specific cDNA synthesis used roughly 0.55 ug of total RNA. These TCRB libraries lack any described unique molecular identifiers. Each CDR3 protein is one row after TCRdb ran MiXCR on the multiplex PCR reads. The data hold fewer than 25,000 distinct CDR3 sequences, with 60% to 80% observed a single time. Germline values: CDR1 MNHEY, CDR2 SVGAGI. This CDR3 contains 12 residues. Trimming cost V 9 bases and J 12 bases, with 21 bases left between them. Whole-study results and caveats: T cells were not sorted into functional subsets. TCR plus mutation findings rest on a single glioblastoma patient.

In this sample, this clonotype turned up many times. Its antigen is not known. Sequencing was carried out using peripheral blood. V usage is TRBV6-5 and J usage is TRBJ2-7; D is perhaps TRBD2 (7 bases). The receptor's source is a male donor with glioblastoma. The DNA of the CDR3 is TGTGCCAGTTTAACCTGGGGGGGCGGCGTGTACTTC. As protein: CASLTWGGGVYF.